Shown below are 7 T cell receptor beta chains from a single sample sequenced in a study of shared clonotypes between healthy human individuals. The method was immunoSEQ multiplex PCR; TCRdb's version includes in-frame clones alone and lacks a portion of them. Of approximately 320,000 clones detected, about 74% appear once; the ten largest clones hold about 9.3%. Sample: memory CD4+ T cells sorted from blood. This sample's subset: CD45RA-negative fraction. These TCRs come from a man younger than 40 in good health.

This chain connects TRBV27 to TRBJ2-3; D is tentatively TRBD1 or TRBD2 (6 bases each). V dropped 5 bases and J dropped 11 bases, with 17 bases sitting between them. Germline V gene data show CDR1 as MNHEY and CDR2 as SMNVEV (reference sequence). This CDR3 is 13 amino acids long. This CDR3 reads CASSASRGRGQYF. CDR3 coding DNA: TGTGCCAGCAGTGCGTCTCGGGGGCGAGGGCAGTATTTT.

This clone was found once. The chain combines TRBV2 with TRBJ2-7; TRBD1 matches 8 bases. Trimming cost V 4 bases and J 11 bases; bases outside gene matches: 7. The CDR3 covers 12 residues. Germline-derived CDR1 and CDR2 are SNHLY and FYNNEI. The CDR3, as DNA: TGTGCCAGCAGTGTAAGACAGGGGACGGAGTACTTC. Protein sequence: CASSVRQGTEYF.

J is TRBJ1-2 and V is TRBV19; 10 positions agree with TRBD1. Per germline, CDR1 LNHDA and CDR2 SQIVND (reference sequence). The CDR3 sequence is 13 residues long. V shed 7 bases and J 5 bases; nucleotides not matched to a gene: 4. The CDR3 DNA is TGTGCCAGTACCCTGGGACAGGGGTATGGCTACACCTTC. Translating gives CASTLGQGYGYTF.

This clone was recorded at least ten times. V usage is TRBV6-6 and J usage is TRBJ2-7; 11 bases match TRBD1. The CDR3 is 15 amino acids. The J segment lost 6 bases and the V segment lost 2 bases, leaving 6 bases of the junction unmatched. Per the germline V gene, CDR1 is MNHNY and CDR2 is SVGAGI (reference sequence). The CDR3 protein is CASSYTGQGAGEQYF. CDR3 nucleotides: TGTGCCAGCAGTTACACAGGACAGGGGGCCGGCGAGCAGTACTTC.

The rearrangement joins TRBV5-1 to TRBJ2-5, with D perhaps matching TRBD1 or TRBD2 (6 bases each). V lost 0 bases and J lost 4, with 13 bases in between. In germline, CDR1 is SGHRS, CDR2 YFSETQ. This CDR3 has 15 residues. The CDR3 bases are TGCGCCAGCAGCTTGGCGGGGGCTTGGGGAGAGACCCAGTACTTC. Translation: CASSLAGAWGETQYF.

The CDR3 nucleotides read TGCAGGCCTGCCGCTTCGGGACTCCCCTACGAGCAGTACTTC. Its translation: CRPAASGLPYEQYF. The chain uses TRBV29-1 and TRBJ2-7, with D perhaps matching TRBD2 (6 bases). Germline V gene sequence: CDR1 SQVTM, CDR2 ANQGSEA. This CDR3 is 14 amino acids long.

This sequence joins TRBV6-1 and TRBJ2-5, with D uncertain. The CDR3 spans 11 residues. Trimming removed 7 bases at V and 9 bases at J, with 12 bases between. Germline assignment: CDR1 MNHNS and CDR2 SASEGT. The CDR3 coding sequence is TGTGCCAGCACCAATGGGGTGGCCCAGTACTTC. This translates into CASTNGVAQYF.